One sample yielded the 22 T cell receptor beta chains listed below, sequenced in a study of T cell repertoires in cytomegalovirus infection. Their specific antigens are unknown. TCRdb analysed the reads with MiXCR anew, one entry per CDR3 protein. This table has 80,000 to 95,000 distinct CDR3 sequences, around 28% appearing once. The sequencing used CD8+ T cells from cultured PBMCs, collected from culture after CMV antigen stimulation. The origin of the receptors is a human donor in good health (CMV status not recorded). Some clones in this sample may be carry-over from other donors' samples.

This clonotype came up a few times. The chain recombines TRBV6-6 with TRBJ1-6, with a possible D match to TRBD1 (6 bases). Germline CDR1 MNHNY, CDR2 SVGAGI (reference sequence). Trimming pared 8 bases from V and 0 bases from J, leaving 11 bases between. CDR3 length equals 15 residues. DNA of the CDR3: TGTGCCAGCCGGGACACTATCTCCTATAATTCACCCCTCCACTTT. This translates into CASRDTISYNSPLHF.

The J gene is TRBJ2-1, the V gene TRBV6-6; D remains unclear. Between the trimmed V and J ends, which lost 2 bases and 10 bases, there was a span of 6 bases. In germline, CDR1 is MNHNY, CDR2 SVGAGI (reference sequence). The CDR3 runs to 11 residues. DNA of the CDR3: TGTGCCAGCAGTTACCTGAGGGAGCAGTTCTTC. Translating gives CASSYLREQFF.

V usage is TRBV9 and J usage is TRBJ1-2; D might be TRBD1 (5 bases). Deletions cut 4 bases from V and 6 bases from J, with 22 bases between. Looked up from germline, CDR1 is SGDLS and CDR2 is YYNGEE. This CDR3 is 16 amino acids long. CDR3 coding DNA: TGTGCCAGCAGCTCCAGGGAGGATGAGGGAGGGAATGGCTACACCTTC. It encodes CASSSREDEGGNGYTF.

This clonotype appeared a few times. V and J are TRBV12-3 or TRBV12-4 and TRBJ2-7, with TRBD2 identical over 14 bases. The CDR3 has 16 amino acids. J lost 5 bases, V lost 5 bases, and 8 bases had no gene match. The CDR3 region is CASSQIGTSGGDEQYF. The CDR3 DNA sequence: TGTGCCAGCAGTCAAATAGGGACTAGCGGGGGCGACGAGCAGTACTTC.

In its sample, this clonotype was seen a few times. CDR3: CASSYSRGQPPYNEQFF. The CDR3 nucleotides are TGTGCCAGCAGTTACTCCCGAGGACAGCCACCCTACAATGAGCAGTTCTTC. V usage is TRBV6-2 or TRBV6-3 and J usage is TRBJ2-1, with D perhaps matching TRBD1 (6 bases). With 0 bases removed from V and 2 bases from J, the gap between germline ends came to 14 bases. Germline V CDR1 and CDR2: MNHEY, SVGEGT. CDR3 length: 17 amino acids.

This clonotype was found a few times. J is TRBJ1-5 and V is TRBV19; TRBD1 is a possible D gene (5 bases). V lost 3 bases to trimming and J lost 0 bases, with 9 bases between them. This CDR3 contains 15 residues. Germline V gives CDR1 LNHDA, CDR2 SQIVND (reference sequence). The CDR3 reads CASSMFQGSNQPQHF. CDR3 in DNA: TGTGCCAGTAGTATGTTCCAGGGTAGCAATCAGCCCCAGCATTTT. Variable domain in full (rest from reference TRBV19 and TRBJ1-5): DGGITQSPKYLFRKEGQNVTLSCEQNLNHDAMYWYRQDPGQGLRLIYYSQIVNDFQKGDIAEGYSVSREKKESFPLTVTSAQKNPTAFYLCASSMFQGSNQPQHFGDGTRLSIL.

The rearrangement links TRBV28 to TRBJ2-7; 7 bases align to TRBD1. Germline V CDR1 and CDR2: MDHEN, SYDVKM. Germline trimming cut 6 bases from V and 0 bases from J; bases unmatched to any gene: 14. The CDR3 covers 17 residues. CDR3 nucleotides: TGTGCCAGCAGCCACCCCGACAGGGTAGTCGGCTCCTACGAGCAGTACTTC. The encoded protein is CASSHPDRVVGSYEQYF.

V is TRBV5-4 and J is TRBJ1-1; D call uncertain. Looked up from germline, CDR1 is SGHNT and CDR2 is YYREEE (reference sequence). V was trimmed by 0 bases and J by 0 bases, leaving 18 bases between them. The CDR3 covers 18 residues. In DNA, the CDR3 is TGTGCCAGCAGCTTGGATTGGGGATTAGGCCCTATGAACACTGAAGCTTTCTTT. Protein: CASSLDWGLGPMNTEAFF.

In nucleotides, the CDR3 is TGTGCCTGGACCCTGGGAGGGATAAGAGAGACCCAGTACTTC. Its translation: CAWTLGGIRETQYF. The chain links TRBV30 to TRBJ2-5; 7 positions agree with TRBD2. The CDR3 runs 14 residues. Germline CDR1 and CDR2: GTSNPN and SVGIG (reference sequence). With V trimmed by 4 bases and J by 4 bases, 9 bases remained unmatched.

The rearrangement uses TRBV19 and TRBJ1-1; TRBD1 is a possible D gene (5 bases). Germline V gene data show CDR1 as LNHDA and CDR2 as SQIVND (reference sequence). This CDR3 contains 12 residues. V lost 5 bases, J lost 5 bases, and 9 bases lay in between. The CDR3 protein is CASSFRVTEAFF. CDR3 bases: TGTGCCAGTAGTTTCAGGGTTACTGAAGCTTTCTTT.

The table lists this clonotype with a few counts. The rearrangement links TRBV12-3 or TRBV12-4 to TRBJ2-3; D is unclear. Trimming left V 3 bases short and J 5 bases short, with 12 bases between. This CDR3 has 14 amino acids. The CDR3 protein is CASSFGTSGDTQYF. The DNA for the CDR3 is TGTGCCAGCAGTTTCGGCACTTCGGGAGATACGCAGTATTTT.

This clonotype was observed a few times. V is TRBV7-3 and J is TRBJ2-7, with 12 bases identical to TRBD2. Germline V lookup: CDR1 SGHTA, CDR2 FQGTGA. The length of the CDR3 is 17 residues. J gave up 3 bases and V 2 bases, and 8 bases lay outside the gene matches. CDR3 protein: CASSLGLAGGNLYEQYF. The CDR3 bases are TGTGCCAGCAGCTTAGGGCTAGCGGGGGGGAACCTCTACGAGCAGTACTTC.

In regard to this clonotype: At one boundary the junction diverges from the germline segment, which might be a read error. The chain carries TRBV2 and TRBJ2-2, with 11 nucleotides matching TRBD1. The germline V gene has CDR1 SNHLY and CDR2 FYNNEI. The CDR3 consists of 14 residues. The CDR3 spells CTSEGTGGTGELFF. The CDR3 nucleotides are TGTACCAGCGAAGGGACAGGGGGAACCGGGGAGCTGTTTTTT.

This clonotype came up a few times. This chain connects TRBV6-5 to TRBJ2-7; perhaps TRBD1 as D (6 bases). There are 23 residues in the CDR3. Between the trimmed V and J ends, which lost 0 bases and 2 bases, there was a span of 35 bases. Germline V lookup: CDR1 MNHEY, CDR2 SVGAGI. The CDR3 is CASSYSPSGGPYATLRGPYEQYF. CDR3 in DNA: TGTGCCAGCAGTTACTCGCCGAGTGGGGGCCCATACGCGACCCTACGAGGACCCTACGAGCAGTACTTC.

This clonotype was found a few times. This sequence joins TRBV6-1 and TRBJ2-3; the D call may be TRBD1 or TRBD2 (5 bases each). Germline loops: CDR1 MNHNS, CDR2 SASEGT. This CDR3 has 15 amino acids. V lost 5 bases and J 0 bases, leaving 12 bases between the germline ends. The CDR3 DNA reads as TGTGCCAGCAGTTTCGGGACGGATAGCACAGATACGCAGTATTTT. Translation gives CASSFGTDSTDTQYF.

This clonotype was detected only a few times. The J gene is TRBJ1-1, the V gene TRBV10-3; D gene unclear. The CDR3 sequence is 15 residues long. Trimming took off 3 bases at V and 3 bases at J, with 14 bases between the two ends. Looked up from germline, CDR1 is ENHRY and CDR2 is SYGVKD. CDR3 DNA: TGTGCCATCAGTGATCCAGGATGGGCGGACACTGAAGCTTTCTTT. Its protein product is CAISDPGWADTEAFF.

In its sample, this clonotype was seen many times. The genes are TRBV12-3 or TRBV12-4 and TRBJ1-2; D may be TRBD1 (6 bases). This CDR3 has 15 amino acids. Trimming took off 6 bases at V and 4 bases at J, with 18 bases between the two ends. In DNA form, the CDR3 reads TGTGCCAGCAGAAAGATGGGGGCGGATTTCTATGGCTACACCTTC. The encoded protein is CASRKMGADFYGYTF.

This clonotype was counted ten times or more. The chain has TRBV7-8 and TRBJ1-5, with D possibly TRBD1 on 5 matching bases. Germline loops: CDR1 SGHVS, CDR2 FQNEAQ. V shed 2 bases and J shed 6 bases, with 17 bases lying between them. The CDR3 is 16 residues long. In DNA, the CDR3 is TGTGCCAGCAGCTTACTCGGGGCCCTTGGAAGTCAGCCCCAGCATTTT. This translates into CASSLLGALGSQPQHF.

This clonotype was counted only a few times. The V and J genes are TRBV12-3 or TRBV12-4 and TRBJ2-1; 10 bases agree with TRBD2. This CDR3 spans 15 amino acids. With 6 bases clipped from V and 4 bases from J, the junction kept 6 bases outside the gene matches. CDR3 loop: CASSPGTSEYNEQFF. The CDR3 DNA sequence: TGTGCCAGCAGCCCCGGGACTAGCGAGTACAATGAGCAGTTCTTC.

The CDR3 loop is CASSQARSNEQFF. The CDR3 coding sequence is TGCGCCAGCAGCCAAGCCCGGTCTAATGAGCAGTTCTTC. This chain connects TRBV4-1 to TRBJ2-1; D is undetermined. The CDR3 contains 13 residues. The V gene lost 1 base and the J gene lost 7 bases, with 8 bases spanning the gap. The germline gives CDR1 MGHRA, CDR2 YSYEKL.

In regard to this clonotype: A much bigger clone sits one base away, suggesting this may be a read error. The rearrangement links TRBV27 to TRBJ1-1; 8 nucleotides align to TRBD1. Germline V gene data show CDR1 as MNHEY and CDR2 as SMNVEV (reference sequence). This CDR3 spans 13 amino acids. The trim removed 4 bases at V and 3 bases at J, leaving 1 base unmatched. The CDR3 DNA sequence: TGTGCCAGCAGTTGGACAGGGTACACTGAAGCTTTCTTT. Its translation is CASSWTGYTEAFF.

The gene calls are TRBV6-1 and TRBJ2-1, with D hard to call. CDR1 is MNHNS, CDR2 SASEGT, per germline. This CDR3 contains 14 residues. The V end lost 7 bases, the J end lost 1 base, and 11 bases lay between the germline ends. Here the CDR3 reads CASTRMGSYNEQFF. CDR3 sequence (DNA): TGTGCCAGCACCCGCATGGGATCCTACAATGAGCAGTTCTTC.